This T cell receptor (beta chain) originates from a study of response to subunit inactivated influenza vaccine. Study observations and caveats: Each seasonal influenza vaccination, the authors suggested, recruits few new T cells.

As concerns this clonotype: The target antigen is unknown. A read error is possible here, since a much larger clone lies one base away.

TCRdb re-analysed the RT-PCR reads in MiXCR, keeping a single row per CDR3 protein. The table shows roughly 650,000 distinct CDR3 sequences, with around 15% occurring only once. CDR1 is MDHEN and CDR2 is SYDVKM in the germline V gene. The CDR3 loop spans 14 amino acids. The J segment lost 10 bases and the V segment lost 2 bases, leaving 11 bases of the junction unmatched. The source material was PBMCs from blood, sampled approximately 15 days before vaccination. J is TRBJ2-7 and V is TRBV28, with 7 bases that match TRBD1. This clonotype was sampled from a man aged 45-60 years who received an inactivated influenza vaccine. In DNA form, the CDR3 reads TGTGCCAGCAGTTTAGCGACAGGGCGTGGCGATCAGTACTTC. It encodes CASSLATGRGDQYF.